This TCR beta chain was documented in a study of T cells after posttransplantation cyclophosphamide. V lost 2 bases, J lost 5 bases, and 5 bases stayed unmatched. The germline CDR1 and CDR2 sequences are MDHEN and SYDVKM. CDR3 length: 15 residues. A marrow graft followed busulfan-fludarabine conditioning, with cyclophosphamide on days +3 and +4. This table comes from immunoSEQ multiplex PCR, and its TCRdb copy is limited to in-frame clones, with some not included. This sample carries 2,000 to 3,000 clones, none of them present only once. This clone was detected ten times or more. The gene calls are TRBV28 and TRBJ2-3, with TRBD2 identical over 9 bases. The TCR was taken from a female patient aged 45-65 years who received an allogeneic stem cell transplant from a related donor, was CMV-positive, and had no GVHD. Some T cells may be the graft donor's. The input for sequencing was PBMCs, taken 32 days after allogeneic stem cell transplant with posttransplant cyclophosphamide. The CDR3 protein is CASSLAGGREDTQYF. The CDR3 DNA is TGTGCCAGCAGTTTAGCGGGAGGGCGGGAAGATACGCAGTATTTT.